A selection of T cell receptor beta chains follows, all from one sample in a study of blood T cell repertoires in COVID-19. TCRdb's table, derived via immunoSEQ multiplex PCR, lists solely in-frame clones and lacks some. The sample records around 200,000 clones, 85% to 90% being singletons. Sequencing used PBMCs or T cells enriched from blood (not recorded which). The receptors come from a woman aged 50 to 60 in a cohort exposed to, infected with or recovered from COVID-19 (not recorded which). The CDR3 runs from the conserved cysteine through the conserved F or W. The order of the fields is V gene, J gene, clone size, D gene, CDR3 protein, CDR3 DNA. The D gene is left open where the match is weak. For some rows the clone size is stated as once, few or many, or as a class when expanded; others skip it.

TRBV15	TRBJ2-2	-	TRBD2	CATSRGGREGAGELFF	TGTGCCACCAGCCGGGGGGGGCGAGAAGGGGCCGGGGAGCTGTTTTTT
TRBV7-2	TRBJ1-5	once	-	CASSLGVSRNQPQHF	TGTGCCAGCAGCTTAGGTGTTTCTCGCAATCAGCCCCAGCATTTT
TRBV14	TRBJ2-3	-	-	CASSQNGADTQYF	TGTGCCAGCAGCCAAAACGGAGCAGATACGCAGTATTTT
TRBV3-1/TRBV3-2	TRBJ1-1	-	-	CASSQDQGNTEAFF	TGTGCCAGCAGCCAAGATCAGGGGAACACTGAAGCTTTCTTT
TRBV2	TRBJ2-1	-	-	CASSEGNYNEQFF	TGTGCCAGCAGTGAAGGTAACTACAATGAGCAGTTCTTC
TRBV7-9	TRBJ1-2	-	-	CASSPSGAGGAQGGYTF	TGTGCCAGCAGCCCATCTGGGGCTGGGGGGGCGCAGGGTGGCTACACCTTC
TRBV2	TRBJ2-5	-	TRBD2	CASSRYMAGGQETQYF	TGTGCCAGCAGTCGGTATATGGCGGGGGGGCAAGAGACCCAGTACTTC
TRBV29-1	TRBJ1-1	-	-	CSVDGEGNTEAFF	TGCAGCGTTGATGGGGAGGGGAACACTGAAGCTTTCTTT
TRBV2	TRBJ1-6	-	TRBD1	CASSEQGVGGSPLHF	TGTGCCAGCAGTGAACAGGGGGTTGGTGGGTCACCCCTCCACTTT
TRBV5-4	TRBJ2-6	once	-	CASSTGTSASGANVLTF	TGTGCCAGCAGCACCGGGACATCGGCATCAGGGGCCAACGTCCTGACTTTC
TRBV4-3	TRBJ1-5	-	-	CASSQSYSNQPQHF	TGCGCCAGCAGCCAGAGTTATAGCAATCAGCCCCAGCATTTT
TRBV29-1	TRBJ2-1	-	TRBD2	CSVLQLAGSYNEQFF	TGCAGCGTTTTACAACTAGCGGGGTCTTACAATGAGCAGTTCTTC
TRBV27	TRBJ1-6	-	TRBD1	CASSPGGSSPLHF	TGTGCCAGCAGTCCAGGGGGCAGTTCACCCCTCCACTTT
TRBV24-1	TRBJ1-6	-	TRBD1	CATRVIVGTGMEGAHYSPLHF	TGTGCCACCAGGGTCATTGTTGGGACAGGGATGGAGGGGGCCCATTATTCACCCCTCCACTTT
TRBV10-3	TRBJ2-6	-	-	CAIREGVTSGANVLTF	TGTGCCATCAGGGAAGGGGTCACCTCTGGGGCCAACGTCCTGACTTTC
TRBV19	TRBJ1-1	-	-	CASKVRGPDTEAFF	TGTGCCAGTAAAGTCAGGGGACCGGACACTGAAGCTTTCTTT
TRBV5-4	TRBJ2-5	-	TRBD2	CASSLGRGGSETQYF	TGTGCCAGCAGCTTGGGACGGGGGGGGTCTGAGACCCAGTACTTC
TRBV7-9	TRBJ2-5	-	TRBD1	CASSLGYRTGRETQYF	TGTGCCAGCAGCTTAGGCTACAGGACAGGGAGGGAGACCCAGTACTTC
TRBV19	TRBJ2-7	-	-	CASSIDRAYEQYF	TGTGCCAGTAGTATAGATCGGGCCTACGAGCAGTACTTC
TRBV4-2	TRBJ1-5	few	-	CASSQDFQEFNQPQHF	TGTGCCAGCAGCCAAGATTTCCAGGAATTCAATCAGCCCCAGCATTTT
TRBV4-3	TRBJ1-4	-	-	CASSPLGPTGEKLFF	TGCGCCAGCAGCCCATTGGGGCCTACAGGGGAAAAACTGTTTTTT
TRBV6-5	TRBJ1-3	-	-	CASRQQHSGNTIYF	TGTGCCAGCAGACAACAGCACTCTGGAAACACCATATATTTT
TRBV6-6	TRBJ2-7	once	TRBD2	CASSNLFGGASEQYF	TGTGCCAGCAGTAACTTGTTCGGGGGGGCTTCGGAGCAGTACTTC
TRBV18	TRBJ1-4	few	-	CASSITVNEKLFF	TGTGCCAGCTCAATTACAGTTAATGAAAAACTGTTTTTT
TRBV29-1	TRBJ2-2	-	TRBD1	CSARDRGRFGELFF	TGCAGCGCACGGGACAGGGGGCGATTCGGGGAGCTGTTTTTT
TRBV3-1/TRBV3-2	TRBJ1-3	-	TRBD1	CASSSRTGAGNTIYF	TGTGCCAGCAGCTCTCGGACAGGGGCTGGAAACACCATATATTTT
TRBV7-2	TRBJ1-2	-	TRBD1	CASRETGGERYGYTF	TGTGCCAGCAGGGAAACAGGGGGCGAGCGCTATGGCTACACCTTC
TRBV27	TRBJ2-7	-	TRBD1	CASSSGTGGAALLRQYF	TGTGCCAGCAGTTCCGGGACAGGGGGTGCCGCGTTGTTACGGCAGTACTTC
TRBV6-5	TRBJ1-1	-	-	CASGYRERNTEAFF	TGTGCCAGCGGCTACAGGGAGAGGAACACTGAAGCTTTCTTT
TRBV19	TRBJ1-1	few	-	CASSIKPGDTEAFF	TGTGCCAGTAGTATAAAGCCAGGGGACACTGAAGCTTTCTTT
TRBV30	TRBJ1-2	-	TRBD1	CAWSPPGQAVYGYTF	TGTGCCTGGAGCCCCCCGGGACAGGCTGTTTATGGCTACACCTTC
TRBV11-2	TRBJ2-1	-	-	CASSFSRSYNEQFF	TGTGCCAGCAGCTTTAGCCGTTCCTACAATGAGCAGTTCTTC
TRBV7-2	TRBJ1-6	once	TRBD1	CASSWGQGNSPLHF	TGTGCCAGCAGCTGGGGACAGGGTAATTCACCCCTCCACTTT
TRBV20-1	TRBJ1-1	-	-	CSASGWLQGNTEAFF	TGCAGTGCTAGTGGCTGGCTCCAGGGGAACACTGAAGCTTTCTTT
TRBV5-8	TRBJ2-7	-	TRBD1	CASSLGGAMSYEQYF	TGTGCCAGCAGCCTAGGGGGCGCGATGTCCTACGAGCAGTACTTC
TRBV12-5	TRBJ2-1	once	TRBD2	CASGSTSGEQFF	TGTGCTAGTGGCTCAACTAGCGGTGAGCAGTTCTTC
TRBV10-3	TRBJ1-1	few	-	CAISVGYVDLNTEAFF	TGTGCCATCAGTGTAGGATACGTCGACTTGAACACTGAAGCTTTCTTT
TRBV6-5	TRBJ2-3	-	-	CASSYSRAITDTQYF	TGTGCCAGCAGTTACTCGAGAGCTATCACAGATACGCAGTATTTT
TRBV3-1/TRBV3-2	TRBJ2-3	-	TRBD2	CASSQSHSRTSGVEDTQYF	TGTGCCAGCAGCCAAAGCCATTCGAGGACTAGCGGGGTTGAAGATACGCAGTATTTT
TRBV11-2	TRBJ2-7	-	TRBD1	CASSRTGDVWQYF	TGTGCCAGCAGCAGGACAGGGGACGTCTGGCAGTACTTC
TRBV18	TRBJ2-3	once	TRBD2	CASSPRLADTDTQYF	TGTGCCAGCTCACCCCGACTAGCGGACACAGATACGCAGTATTTT
TRBV3-1/TRBV3-2	TRBJ1-2	-	TRBD1	CASSQVEGAGGYTF	TGTGCCAGCAGCCAGGTGGAGGGGGCCGGTGGCTACACCTTC
TRBV6-2/TRBV6-3	TRBJ1-5	once	TRBD1	CASSYPTGQGTPSNQPQHF	TGTGCCAGCAGTTACCCGACCGGACAGGGGACCCCTAGCAATCAGCCCCAGCATTTT
TRBV7-3	TRBJ2-4	-	TRBD2	CASSAGLAGGKNIQYF	TGTGCCAGCAGCGCCGGACTAGCGGGGGGAAAAAACATTCAGTACTTC
TRBV29-1	TRBJ2-7	-	TRBD1	CSVENTGTEYEQYF	TGCAGCGTTGAAAATACCGGGACAGAGTACGAGCAGTACTTC
TRBV7-7	TRBJ2-5	-	TRBD1	CASSLRDRAYQETQYF	TGTGCTAGCAGCTTAAGGGACAGAGCGTACCAAGAGACCCAGTACTTC
TRBV4-3	TRBJ1-6	-	-	CASSQDPPERENSPLHF	TGCGCCAGCAGCCAAGATCCCCCAGAAAGGGAGAATTCACCCCTCCACTTT
TRBV19	TRBJ1-1	few	TRBD1	CASSKQGAPPVTEAFF	TGTGCCAGTAGTAAACAGGGGGCGCCCCCAGTGACTGAAGCTTTCTTT
TRBV9	TRBJ2-7	-	TRBD2	CASSKTSGGYEQYF	TGTGCCAGCAGCAAAACTAGCGGGGGGTACGAGCAGTACTTC
TRBV4-1	TRBJ1-2	-	-	CASSQDYRGVRGYTF	TGCGCCAGCAGCCAAGATTATAGAGGCGTCCGTGGCTACACCTTC
TRBV18	TRBJ1-4	-	-	CASSPRGQGEKLFF	TGTGCCAGCTCACCAAGGGGTCAAGGCGAAAAACTGTTTTTT
TRBV10-1	TRBJ1-1	-	-	CASRADRNTEAFF	TGCGCCAGCAGAGCTGACAGGAACACTGAAGCTTTCTTT
TRBV28	TRBJ1-1	-	-	CASSLSQNEAFF	TGTGCCAGCAGTTTGTCCCAAAATGAAGCTTTCTTT
TRBV5-4	TRBJ2-3	-	TRBD2	CASSLVVAGASTDTQYF	TGTGCCAGCAGCTTGGTGGTAGCGGGGGCCAGCACAGATACGCAGTATTTT
TRBV5-8	TRBJ2-5	-	-	CASSRMSETQYF	TGTGCCAGCAGCCGTATGAGTGAGACCCAGTACTTC
TRBV19	TRBJ1-2	-	TRBD1	CASSTRQGTSYGYTF	TGTGCCAGTAGTACCCGACAGGGGACCAGCTATGGCTACACCTTC
TRBV19	TRBJ1-6	-	-	CASSPRQASSYNSPLHF	TGTGCCAGTAGTCCAAGACAGGCCAGCTCCTATAATTCACCCCTCCACTTT
TRBV7-2	TRBJ1-1	-	TRBD1	CASSMHPGQGTEAFF	TGTGCCAGCAGCATGCACCCGGGACAGGGGACTGAAGCTTTCTTT
TRBV9	TRBJ2-3	-	-	CASSPVGAYTDTQYF	TGTGCCAGCAGCCCGGTGGGGGCATATACAGATACGCAGTATTTT
TRBV6-2/TRBV6-3	TRBJ2-7	-	TRBD2	CASSYMRGANYEQYF	TGTGCCAGCAGTTACATGCGGGGGGCCAACTACGAGCAGTACTTC